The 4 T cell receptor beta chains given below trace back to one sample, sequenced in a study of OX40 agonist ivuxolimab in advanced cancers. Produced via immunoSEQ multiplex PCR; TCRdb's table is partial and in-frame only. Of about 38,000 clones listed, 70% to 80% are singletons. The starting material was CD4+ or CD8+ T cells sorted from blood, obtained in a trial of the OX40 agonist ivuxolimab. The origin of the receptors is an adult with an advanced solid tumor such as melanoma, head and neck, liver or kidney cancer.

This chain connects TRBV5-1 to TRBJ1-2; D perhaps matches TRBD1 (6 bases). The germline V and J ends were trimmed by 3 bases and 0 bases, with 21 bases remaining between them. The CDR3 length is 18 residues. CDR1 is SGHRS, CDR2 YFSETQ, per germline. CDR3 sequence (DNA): TGCGCCAGCAGCTCCGACCCAACAGGGTTGAGTACTAACTATGGCTACACCTTC. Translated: CASSSDPTGLSTNYGYTF.

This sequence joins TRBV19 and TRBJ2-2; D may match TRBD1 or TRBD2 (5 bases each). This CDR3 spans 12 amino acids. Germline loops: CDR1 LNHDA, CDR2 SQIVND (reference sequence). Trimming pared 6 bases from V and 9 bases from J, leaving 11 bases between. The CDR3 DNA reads TGTGCCAGTAGCCCGGGACCCAGGGAGCTGTTTTTT. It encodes CASSPGPRELFF.

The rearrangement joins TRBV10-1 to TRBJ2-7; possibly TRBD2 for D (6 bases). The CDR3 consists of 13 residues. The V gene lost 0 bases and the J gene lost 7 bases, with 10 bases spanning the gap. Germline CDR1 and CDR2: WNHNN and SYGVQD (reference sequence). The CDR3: CASSESMGREQYF. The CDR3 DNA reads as TGCGCCAGCAGTGAGTCGATGGGGAGGGAGCAGTACTTC.

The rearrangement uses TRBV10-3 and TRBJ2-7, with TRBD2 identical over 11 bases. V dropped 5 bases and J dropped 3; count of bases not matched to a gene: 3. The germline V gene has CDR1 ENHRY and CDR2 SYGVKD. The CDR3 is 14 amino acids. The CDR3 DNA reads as TGTGCCATCAGTACCGGGACTAGCGGCTACGAGCAGTACTTC. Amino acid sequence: CAISTGTSGYEQYF.